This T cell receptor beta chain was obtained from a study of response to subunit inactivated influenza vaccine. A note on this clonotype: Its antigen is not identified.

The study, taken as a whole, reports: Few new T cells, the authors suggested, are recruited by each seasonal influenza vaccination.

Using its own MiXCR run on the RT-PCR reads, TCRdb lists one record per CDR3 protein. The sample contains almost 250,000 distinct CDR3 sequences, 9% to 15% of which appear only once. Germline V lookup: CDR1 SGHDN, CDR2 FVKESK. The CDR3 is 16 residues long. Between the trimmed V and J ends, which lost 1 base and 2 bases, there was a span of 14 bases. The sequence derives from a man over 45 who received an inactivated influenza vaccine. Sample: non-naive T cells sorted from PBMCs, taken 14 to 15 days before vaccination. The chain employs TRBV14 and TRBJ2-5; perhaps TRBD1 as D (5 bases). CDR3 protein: CASSQGRGAGQETQYF. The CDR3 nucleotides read TGTGCCAGCAGCCAAGGGCGCGGTGCAGGGCAAGAGACCCAGTACTTC.